This entry lists 14 T cell receptor beta chains sequenced from one sample in a study of blood T cells in healthy people across ages. A second PCR of about 7 to 12 cycles used a sample-barcoded 5' primer and a J-beta primer mix. In TCRdb, the 5' RACE reads were re-called with MiXCR into one record per CDR3 protein. The sample gives about 1.1 million distinct CDR3 sequences, around two fifths of which show up once; 10% to 15% is in the top ten. The sequenced sample was blood. The source of these receptors is a man between 18 and 35 years old in good health.

The J gene is TRBJ1-1, the V gene TRBV29-1; D is unclear. Trimming left V 4 bases short and J 0 bases short, with 9 bases between. Germline CDR1 SQVTM, CDR2 ANQGSEA. CDR3 length: 13 residues. The CDR3 nucleotides read TGCAGCGTTGCCCAGGCCTTGAACACTGAAGCTTTCTTT. Translating it yields CSVAQALNTEAFF.

This clonotype was seen once. A much bigger clone sits one base away, suggesting this may be a read error. The chain links TRBV29-1 to TRBJ2-7, with D possibly called TRBD1 or TRBD2 (6 bases each). CDR3 length equals 13 residues. With 4 bases removed from V and 2 bases from J, the gap between germline ends came to 12 bases. The germline V gene encodes CDR1 SQVTM and CDR2 ANQGSEA. In DNA form, the CDR3 reads TGCAGCGTTGGAGGGGGACTTACCTACGAGCAGTACTTC. Its protein is CSVGGGLTYEQYF.

The gene calls are TRBV11-2 and TRBJ2-2, with D uncertain. Trimming removed 3 bases at V and 5 bases at J, with 13 bases between. CDR1 is SGHAT and CDR2 is FQNNGV in the germline V gene. The CDR3 loop spans 15 amino acids. CDR3: CASSLTRFETGELFF. CDR3 nucleotide sequence: TGTGCCAGCAGCTTGACCCGCTTTGAGACCGGGGAGCTGTTTTTT.

The rearrangement links TRBV12-3 or TRBV12-4 to TRBJ1-1, with TRBD1 matching 7 bases. The CDR3 has 13 amino acids. The J segment lost 11 bases and the V segment lost 5 bases, leaving 11 bases of the junction unmatched. CDR3 loop: CASSRLRQGGAFF. CDR3 nucleotides: TGTGCCAGCAGTCGCCTTAGACAGGGTGGGGCTTTCTTT.

This clonotype was observed a handful of times. CDR3 coding DNA: TGTGCCAGCAGTTTAGCCATTTCCGAGACCCAGTACTTC. Amino acid sequence: CASSLAISETQYF. The chain joins TRBV27 to TRBJ2-5; no firm D call. From germline, CDR1 is MNHEY and CDR2 SMNVEV (reference sequence). With 2 bases removed from V and 5 bases from J, the gap between germline ends came to 9 bases. This CDR3 has 13 amino acids.

This chain joins TRBV5-1 and TRBJ1-2; TRBD1 is a possible D gene (6 bases). The CDR3 is made up of 17 amino acids. Germline V gives CDR1 SGHRS, CDR2 YFSETQ. With 0 bases removed from V and 4 bases from J, the gap between germline ends came to 19 bases. Written as DNA, the CDR3 is TGCGCCAGCAGCTTGGGACAGGACGATATCATTTTCTATGGCTACACCTTC. It is translated as CASSLGQDDIIFYGYTF.

This clonotype was recorded a few times. The J gene is TRBJ1-4, the V gene TRBV4-1; TRBD1 agrees at 10 bases. The CDR3 has 17 amino acids. Germline CDR1 MGHRA, CDR2 YSYEKL. J lost 6 bases, V lost 2 bases, and 9 bases had no gene match. CDR3 coding DNA: TGCGCCAGCAGCCAAACCTCTACGGGACAGGGGTATGAAAAACTGTTTTTT. Translation: CASSQTSTGQGYEKLFF.

V usage is TRBV6-2 or TRBV6-3 and J usage is TRBJ2-5; 8 bases align to TRBD2. V shed 7 bases, J shed 11 bases, and the junction held 21 bases outside the gene matches. The CDR3 loop spans 16 amino acids. Germline lookup yields CDR1 MNHEY and CDR2 SVGEGT. The CDR3 bases are TGTGCCAGCACCGCCCTGTACGGGGGGGGCGCATATGAGCAGTACTTC. It yields the protein CASTALYGGGAYEQYF.

With respect to this clonotype: The junction differs from germline at one of its ends, possibly a read error. The chain couples TRBV20-1 to TRBJ1-1; TRBD1 is a possible D gene (5 bases). Germline lookup yields CDR1 DFQATT and CDR2 SNEGSKA (reference sequence). The CDR3 covers 12 residues. CDR3 in amino acids: CRQLRGDTEAFF. The CDR3 nucleotides read TGCAGGCAACTGAGGGGTGACACTGAAGCTTTTTTT.

The CDR3 bases are TGTGCCAGCAGCTATAACGGCTACAATGAGCAGTTCTTC. It specifies CASSYNGYNEQFF. The chain uses TRBV7-2 and TRBJ2-1, with D uncertain. The V end lost 4 bases, the J end lost 3 bases, and 7 bases lay between the germline ends. This CDR3 has 13 residues. Per the germline V gene, CDR1 is SGHTA and CDR2 is FQGNSA.

The chain couples TRBV20-1 to TRBJ2-7, with a weak D call TRBD2 (6 bases). Germline V lookup: CDR1 DFQATT, CDR2 SNEGSKA (reference sequence). CDR3 size: 15 residues. Trimming pared 1 base from V and 0 bases from J, leaving 13 bases between. CDR3 sequence (DNA): TGCAGTGCTAGAGCGGGCGGGGCAAGCTCCTACGAGCAGTACTTC. The encoded protein is CSARAGGASSYEQYF.

The sample holds many counts of this clonotype. V gene TRBV29-1 combines with J gene TRBJ1-1; TRBD1 might be the D (5 bases). The CDR3 runs to 14 residues. Germline CDR1 is SQVTM and CDR2 is ANQGSEA. The V end lost 6 bases, the J end lost 3 bases, and 17 bases lay between the germline ends. CDR3 protein: CSVELQWGDTEAFF. CDR3 in DNA: TGCAGCGTGGAGCTACAGTGGGGGGACACTGAAGCTTTCTTT.

This sequence joins TRBV19 and TRBJ2-3; tentatively, D is TRBD2 (6 bases). The CDR3 length is 15 residues. V lost 4 bases, J lost 1 base, and 12 bases lay in between. Germline loops: CDR1 LNHDA, CDR2 SQIVND (reference sequence). The CDR3 nucleotides read TGTGCCAGTAGTAGACCTCCGGGGGGCACAGATACGCAGTATTTT. Protein product: CASSRPPGGTDTQYF.

This clonotype was detected many times. The J gene is TRBJ2-1, the V gene TRBV10-3; D is unresolved. V gave up 2 bases and J gave up 7 bases, with 9 bases separating them. CDR1 is ENHRY and CDR2 is SYGVKD in the germline V gene. The CDR3 covers 13 residues. The CDR3 sequence is CAISEPRSNEQFF. The CDR3 bases are TGTGCCATCAGTGAGCCCAGAAGTAATGAGCAGTTCTTC.